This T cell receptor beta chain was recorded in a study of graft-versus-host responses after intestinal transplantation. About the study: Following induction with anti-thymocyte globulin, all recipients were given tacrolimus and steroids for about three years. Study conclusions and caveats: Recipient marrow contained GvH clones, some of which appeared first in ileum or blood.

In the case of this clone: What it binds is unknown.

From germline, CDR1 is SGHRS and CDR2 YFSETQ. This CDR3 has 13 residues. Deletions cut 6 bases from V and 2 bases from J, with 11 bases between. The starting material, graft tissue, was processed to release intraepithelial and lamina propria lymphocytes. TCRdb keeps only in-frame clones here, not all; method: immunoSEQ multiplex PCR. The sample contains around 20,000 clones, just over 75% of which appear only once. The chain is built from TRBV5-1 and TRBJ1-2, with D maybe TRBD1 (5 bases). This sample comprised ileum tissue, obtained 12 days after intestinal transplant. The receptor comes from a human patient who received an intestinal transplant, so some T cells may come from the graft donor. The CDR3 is CASKIGANYGYTF. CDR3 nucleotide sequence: TGCGCCAGCAAAATAGGGGCAAACTATGGCTACACCTTC.